Listed below are T cell receptor beta chains from one sample, sequenced in a study of CD8+CD57+ T cells in acquired aplastic anemia. Each CDR3 protein gets one entry after TCRdb re-called the reads with MiXCR. The data contain 100,000 to 150,000 distinct CDR3 sequences, over 30% of them seen just once; the ten biggest clones take up under 3%. The material sequenced was sorted CD4+, CD8+, or CD8+CD57+ T cells (not recorded which) from PBMCs. Source of these receptors: a human donor with aplastic anemia. CDR3s leave out the opening cysteine and the closing phenylalanine or tryptophan. Fields, in order: D gene, J gene, V gene, CDR3 protein. A D gene is named only where the DNA matches it firmly.

-,TRBJ2-1,TRBV24-1,ATSERESSYNEQF
-,TRBJ2-1,TRBV5-6,ASSRVRGPITNNEQF
TRBD2,TRBJ2-3,TRBV29-1,SVPTSGTDTQY
-,TRBJ1-5,TRBV19,ASRTGSSAQH
-,TRBJ1-2,TRBV15,ATSRDRGDGYT
-,TRBJ1-5,TRBV28,ASRQGGRQPQH
TRBD1,TRBJ2-7,TRBV5-1,ASSLSTGASYEQY
TRBD1,TRBJ1-5,TRBV6-2/TRBV6-3,ASSYEDRGRFNQPQH
TRBD2,TRBJ2-2,TRBV7-9,ASSLGGGAGELF
-,TRBJ2-5,TRBV27,ASSLATSKQETQY
-,TRBJ2-5,TRBV6-1,ASSPRGRETQY
-,TRBJ1-1,TRBV6-5,ASSSPSQGKNTEAF
TRBD2,TRBJ2-2,TRBV20-1,SATAYSGGPTGELF
TRBD2,TRBJ2-4,TRBV7-6,ASRGLLGNIQY
-,TRBJ2-3,TRBV7-6,ASSLMGGETDTQY
-,TRBJ2-1,TRBV29-1,SARNSGRQF
-,TRBJ1-4,TRBV12-3/TRBV12-4,ASSLWRTATNEKLF
-,TRBJ1-6,TRBV20-1,SARQKIFNSPLH
-,TRBJ2-3,TRBV10-1,ASRDGSTDTQY
-,TRBJ2-1,TRBV15,ATSRGTGIDEQF
-,TRBJ1-6,TRBV7-9,ASSSYNSPLH
-,TRBJ1-2,TRBV19,ASSSWDRLHYGYT
TRBD1,TRBJ1-6,TRBV25-1,ASSGDSDNSPLH
TRBD1,TRBJ1-1,TRBV10-3,AITRTGVNTEAF
TRBD1,TRBJ1-1,TRBV10-3,AISVDRGRVGTEAF